The clone carrying this T cell receptor (beta chain) has a handful of counts. The antigen is unknown. The CDR3 has 13 amino acids. Germline lookup yields CDR1 LGHDT and CDR2 YNNKEL (reference sequence). Trimming removed 1 base at V and 4 bases at J, with 6 bases between. This specimen belongs to a study of T-cell memory formation after mild COVID-19. Study observations and caveats: Most CD4+ clones that shrank were in CM and EM, while CD8+ ones turned up in EMRA.

5'RACE primed at constant segments yielded TCR alpha and TCR beta cDNA libraries bearing sample barcodes and UMIs. MiXCR, run by TCRdb on the 5' RACE reads, gives a single entry per CDR3 protein. Here the sample spans fewer than 250,000 distinct CDR3 sequences, 10% to 13% being singletons. Sequencing input: PBMCs or a T cell subset sorted from them (not recorded which). This chain uses TRBV3-1 with TRBJ2-3, with D hard to call. The source is a man younger than 35 who had mild COVID-19 (a few samples of this study predate the infection). Cell type and time point are not known. The CDR3 here is CASSQAPPDTQYF. DNA of the CDR3: TGTGCCAGCAGCCAAGCCCCCCCAGATACGCAGTATTTT.